Reported below is one T cell receptor (beta chain). No antigen is known for it. The sample contains more than one DNA sequence encoding this CDR3. Libraries of TCR beta were made from approximately 2 micrograms of genomic DNA that came from cryopreserved PBMCs. Unmatched junction bases numbered 9, after V lost 4 bases and J lost 4 bases. The CDR3 is 16 amino acids. From germline, CDR1 is SGHRS and CDR2 YFSETQ. Sequencing used immunoSEQ multiplex PCR; TCRdb keeps in-frame clones, though not all of them. This table has roughly 250,000 clones, 60% to 75% appearing once. This specimen comes from a study of cytotoxic CD8 clonotypes in ibrutinib-treated CLL. Study-level results: Patients had baseline clonality above age-matched healthy donors, and this clonality moved with circulating CD8+ T-cell counts.

V is TRBV5-1 and J is TRBJ2-7; 12 positions match TRBD2. The specimen comprised PBMCs, sampled after 24 months of ibrutinib treatment. The TCR was taken from a human donor with chronic lymphocytic leukemia. The CDR3 sequence: CASSPGLAGGPYEQYF. Here the CDR3 DNA reads TGCGCCAGCAGCCCGGGTCTAGCGGGAGGGCCTTACGAGCAGTACTTC.